The 8 T cell receptor beta chains listed next were all sequenced from one sample in a study of blood T cell repertoires in COVID-19. Profiling relied on immunoSEQ multiplex PCR, and the TCRdb table lists in-frame clones only, not all of them. The repertoire holds about 200,000 clones, with more than 75% as singletons. Material: PBMCs or T cells enriched from blood (not recorded which). The receptors were sampled from a man aged 35-49 years with acute COVID-19.

This clone showed up just once. The CDR3 DNA sequence: TGTGCCAGCACGGCGGGGCAGGGCCTTAACTACGAGCAGTACTTC. This gives the protein CASTAGQGLNYEQYF. The chain uses TRBV7-9 and TRBJ2-7, with D possibly matching TRBD2 (6 bases). The CDR3 contains 15 residues. V gave up 7 bases and J gave up 3 bases, with 19 bases separating them. CDR1 and CDR2 (germline): SEHNR, FQNEAQ (reference sequence). Full variable domain (rest looked up from reference TRBV7-9 and TRBJ2-7): DTGVSQNPRHKITKRGQNVTFRCDPISEHNRLYWYRQTLGQGPEFLTYFQNEAQLEKSRLLSDRFSAERPKGSFSTLEIQRTEQGDSAMYLCASTAGQGLNYEQYFGPGTRLTVT.

This clone was detected only a few times. The rearrangement joins TRBV5-1 to TRBJ2-2; 8 bases line up with TRBD1. The CDR3 covers 16 residues. Germline values: CDR1 SGHRS, CDR2 YFSETQ. Trimming at V came to 5 bases and at J to 5 bases, leaving 11 bases not matched to a gene. Written as DNA, the CDR3 is TGCGCCAGCAGGGTCACCGGGACAGGAGGTACCGGGGAGCTGTTTTTT. Translated: CASRVTGTGGTGELFF.

This chain uses TRBV28 with TRBJ2-7, with D maybe TRBD2 (6 bases). This CDR3 is built from 15 residues. Per the germline V gene, CDR1 is MDHEN and CDR2 is SYDVKM. With 6 bases removed from V and 4 bases from J, the gap between germline ends came to 19 bases. The CDR3 nucleotides are TGTGCCAGCAGCCTGACTAGAGATGGAACTTACGAGCAGTACTTC. It codes for CASSLTRDGTYEQYF.

J is TRBJ1-1 and V is TRBV6-5, with 9 bases matching TRBD1. The ends lost 7 bases at V and 6 bases at J; junction bases unmatched: 12. The V gene's germline CDR1 is MNHEY and CDR2 SVGAGI. The CDR3 runs 15 residues. The CDR3 spells CASNPGQGLSAEAFF. The CDR3 DNA is TGTGCCAGCAATCCGGGACAGGGCCTATCCGCTGAAGCTTTCTTT.

V usage is TRBV27 and J usage is TRBJ2-7; tentatively, D is TRBD2 (6 bases). The CDR3 totals 15 residues. Per germline, CDR1 MNHEY and CDR2 SMNVEV (reference sequence). V lost 5 bases to trimming and J lost 0 bases, with 14 bases between them. The CDR3 region is CASSPLARSSYEQYF. CDR3 sequence (DNA): TGTGCCAGCAGTCCGCTAGCGAGGAGCTCCTACGAGCAGTACTTC.

A single count supports this clone. The chain couples TRBV11-2 to TRBJ2-3; 10 bases map to TRBD2. CDR1 and CDR2 from the germline V gene are SGHAT and FQNNGV. This CDR3 spans 14 amino acids. The CDR3 loop reads CASGASGSIDTQYF. The CDR3 DNA is TGTGCAAGCGGGGCTAGCGGGAGTATAGATACGCAGTATTTT. Drawing the rest from reference TRBV11-2 and TRBJ2-3, the complete variable domain is EAGVAQSPRYKIIEKRQSVAFWCNPISGHATLYWYQQILGQGPKLLIQFQNNGVVDDSQLPKDRFSAERLKGVDSTLKIQPAKLEDSAVYLCASGASGSIDTQYFGPGTRLTVL.

The chain has TRBV10-3 and TRBJ1-2; possible D gene TRBD1, 5 bases. The germline V and J ends were trimmed by 2 bases and 1 base, with 8 bases remaining between them. This CDR3 comprises 14 residues. The germline CDR1 and CDR2 sequences are ENHRY and SYGVKD. CDR3 DNA: TGTGCCATCAGTGAGGACAGAAATAACTATGGCTACACCTTC. It specifies CAISEDRNNYGYTF.

This chain connects TRBV13 to TRBJ2-7; 10 positions agree with TRBD2. Looked up from germline, CDR1 is PRHDT and CDR2 is FYEKMQ (reference sequence). The junction had 5 bases not matched to a gene; V was cut back by 0 bases and J by 3 bases. The CDR3 length is 16 residues. The CDR3 here is CASSLGRTSGFYEQYF. DNA for the CDR3: TGTGCCAGCAGCTTAGGGCGGACTAGCGGTTTCTACGAGCAGTACTTC.